This T cell receptor beta chain was obtained from a study of memory CD4+ T cells and cytomegalovirus serostatus. Study at large: This sample comes from healthy Belgian adults, 9 CMV seropositive, approximately 24 seronegative.

On this clone itself: Its antigen is as yet unknown.

Study conclusions and caveats: CD4+ memory repertoires contained about two fifths of the 164 reported CMV TCRbeta sequences.

The CDR3 has 16 amino acids. Germline values: CDR1 MNHEY, CDR2 SVGAGI. The V end was cut by 0 bases, the J end by 1 base, with 13 bases between. In the study's own analysis: Out-of-frame sequences were removed, leaving 2,204,828 distinct TCRbeta sequences. Sequencing used immunoSEQ multiplex PCR; TCRdb keeps in-frame clones, though not all of them. V, J and clone size derive from that table, while D and trimming were established from the DNA sequence. The sample lists some 44,000 clones, more than 60% seen once, with about 0.6% in the top ten. The sort gate was single viable CD3+CD4+CD8-CD45RO+ cells for memory CD4+ T cells. Donors' CMV status reflects serum IgG against pp150, pp28, p38, p52.

The sample consisted of memory CD4+ T cells from blood. The receptor comes from an adult in good health and CMV-seronegative. The chain recombines TRBV6-5 with TRBJ2-7; D is possibly TRBD1 (6 bases). The CDR3 protein is CASSYSSAGVSYEQYF. CDR3 bases: TGTGCCAGCAGTTACTCCTCGGCAGGGGTATCCTACGAGCAGTACTTC.